These 9 T cell receptor beta chains came from one sample sequenced in a study of monozygotic twins with inflammatory bowel disease. TCRdb re-called the 5' RACE reads and gives one entry per CDR3 protein, without DNA. This sample's table reports about 210,000 distinct CDR3 sequences. Sequenced input: blood. These receptors came from a human donor with ulcerative colitis or Crohn's disease, or a healthy co-twin of an affected twin (not recorded which).

This rearrangement joins TRBV4-1 to TRBJ2-1. Germline assignment: CDR1 MGHRA and CDR2 YSYEKL. This CDR3 comprises 14 residues. The CDR3 reads CASSQVIRPVIRFF.

CDR3 amino acids: CASSPPGRDRGRTYNQPQHF. The chain has TRBV7-8 and TRBJ1-5; TCRdb lists TRBD1, though no DNA is available to test this call. Per the germline V gene, CDR1 is SGHVS and CDR2 is FQNEAQ. The CDR3 spans 20 residues. The whole variable domain, filled in from reference TRBV7-8 and TRBJ1-5, reads GAGVSQSPRYKVAKRGQDVALRCDPISGHVSLFWYQQALGQGPEFLTYFQNEAQLDKSGLPSDRFFAERPEGSVSTLKIQRTQQEDSAVYLCASSPPGRDRGRTYNQPQHFGDGTRLSIL.

The rearrangement joins TRBV24-1 to TRBJ2-1; there is no DNA to check the TCRdb D call of TRBD1. The CDR3 has 15 residues. Germline V CDR1 and CDR2: KGHDR, SFDVKD. CDR3 amino acids: CATSSTAGGSDEQFF.

V and J are TRBV20-1 and TRBJ1-1. Germline V gene sequence: CDR1 DFQATT, CDR2 SNEGSKA (reference sequence). This CDR3 region has 16 residues. The CDR3 loop reads CSARVRQGPMNTEAFF.

This chain joins TRBV7-6 and TRBJ1-1; TCRdb's assignment of TRBD1 cannot be checked, as there is no DNA. CDR1 and CDR2 (germline): SGHVS, FNYEAQ. The CDR3 is made up of 13 amino acids. The CDR3 sequence: CASSTGTAAEAFF.

The genes are TRBV5-1 and TRBJ2-3. The CDR3 has 13 amino acids. The germline CDR1 and CDR2 sequences are SGHRS and YFSETQ. The CDR3 sequence: CASSWETTDTQYF. Full variable domain (outside the CDR3, taken from reference TRBV5-1 and TRBJ2-3): KAGVTQTPRYLIKTRGQQVTLSCSPISGHRSVSWYQQTPGQGLQFLFEYFSETQRNKGNFPGRFSGRQFSNSRSEMNVSTLELGDSALYLCASSWETTDTQYFGPGTRLTVL.

The chain couples TRBV20-1 to TRBJ2-1; the D call from TCRdb, TRBD2, cannot be confirmed without DNA. Germline CDR1 is DFQATT and CDR2 is SNEGSKA (reference sequence). The length of the CDR3 is 16 residues. This chain's CDR3 is CSASGVPGEDFNEQFF.

This chain's CDR3 is CASSLYRTFYEQYF. The chain combines TRBV18 with TRBJ2-7. This CDR3 has 14 residues. Germline V gives CDR1 KGHSH, CDR2 LQKENI.

The rearrangement joins TRBV4-1 to TRBJ2-7; TCRdb's D call of TRBD1 is untestable without DNA. Germline CDR1 is MGHRA and CDR2 is YSYEKL. The CDR3 has 14 residues. CDR3 sequence reads: CASSQNRGHYEQYF.